The entry below gives a single T cell receptor beta chain sequence along with its context. This clone was seen only once. The antigen it binds to is not known. No much larger clonotype is one base removed from it; base qualities were not supplied. V is shortened by 5 bases, J by 1 base, and the region joining them spans 11 bases. Including cysteine and phenylalanine, the CDR3 has 14 amino acids. Solely the CDR3 DNA is kept, with 42 bases framed from the first base. The germline V gene encodes CDR1 MNHEY and CDR2 SMNVEV (reference sequence). Samples from volunteer blood donors who had recovered from COVID-19 were contributed by a second Seattle source. Collaborating institutions collected whole blood in K2EDTA tubes following their own protocols. For TCRbeta analysis, collaborators shipped samples in one of three forms: frozen whole blood, isolated PBMCs, or DNA extracted from either of those sample types.

This sample stems from a study of blood T cell repertoires in COVID-19 (dated by TCRdb to about 2020). Looking at the study overall: Samples covering the acute and convalescent phases of COVID-19 were provided by collaborators in the United States, Italy and Spain. The material from the prospective study consisted of cDNA or gDNA derived from T cells, B-cell-depleted T cells, or PBMCs. Deeply sampled blood TCRbeta repertoires from subjects exposed to, actively infected with, or recovered from COVID-19 were included in the dataset. The repertoires were released in a freely available public database meant as a resource for research on the immune response to SARS-CoV-2. Samples came from the ongoing ImmuneRACE study (first 160 participants) plus 1,254 subjects from 6 global collaborators. A de-identified subject ID, COVID-19 status, age in years and sex were almost always included in the sample metadata. Where available, HLA class I and class II types were obtained from metadata supplied by the sample provider rather than from assay-based typing.

The study at large found these results: Clinical and demographic metadata were provided uncurated, with the amount varying by source and participant.

TCRbeta CDR3 regions were amplified from genomic DNA using the immunoSEQ Assay, a bias-controlled multiplex PCR. On the authors' methods: The number of nucleated cells in each sample was estimated by amplification of reference gene primers within the assay. To quantify the absolute abundance of each unique TCRbeta CDR3 rearrangement, sequence reads were collapsed and filtered. Productive Simpson clonality was computed per sample as the square root of Simpson's diversity index over productive rearrangements. This is the immuneACCESS table as TCRdb keeps it, with only in-frame sequences that have V and J called. A part of the clones is gone; compared with another copy, unresolved V genes explain less than half, and the rest is unexplained. V and J calls and clone size are given by that table; D and trimming were obtained from the DNA. Counted in this sample were about 260,000 clones; roughly 90% of them appeared once. Less than 5% of the sample lies in the top ten.

The rearranged segments are TRBV27 and TRBJ1-1, with TRBD1 as a weak D call on 5 bases. The sample consisted of peripheral blood. The clonotype originates from a man in his fifties or sixties who had recovered from COVID-19. CDR3 reads: CASSALGENTEAFF. The base sequence is TGTGCCAGCAGTGCCTTAGGGGAGAACACTGAAGCTTTCTTT.